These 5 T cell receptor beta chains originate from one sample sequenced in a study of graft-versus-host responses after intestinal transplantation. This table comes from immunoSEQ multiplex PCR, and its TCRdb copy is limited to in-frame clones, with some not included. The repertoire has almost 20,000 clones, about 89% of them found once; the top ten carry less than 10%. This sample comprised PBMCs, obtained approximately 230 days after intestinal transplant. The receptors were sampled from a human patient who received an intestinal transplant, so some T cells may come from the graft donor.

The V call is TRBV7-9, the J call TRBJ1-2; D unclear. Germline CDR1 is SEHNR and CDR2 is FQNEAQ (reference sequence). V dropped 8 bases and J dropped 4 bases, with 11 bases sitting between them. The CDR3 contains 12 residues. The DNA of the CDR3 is TGTGCCAGCGGTTTGAGTTCCTATGGCTACACCTTC. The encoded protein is CASGLSSYGYTF.

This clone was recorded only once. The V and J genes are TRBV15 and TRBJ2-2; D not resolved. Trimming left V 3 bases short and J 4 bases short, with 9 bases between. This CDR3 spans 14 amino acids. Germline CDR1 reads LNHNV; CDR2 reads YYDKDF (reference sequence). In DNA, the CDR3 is TGTGCCACCAGCAGGCCCCCTAGCACCGGGGAGCTGTTTTTT. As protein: CATSRPPSTGELFF. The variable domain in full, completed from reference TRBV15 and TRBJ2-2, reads DAMVIQNPRYQVTQFGKPVTLSCSQTLNHNVMYWYQQKSSQAPKLLFHYYDKDFNNEADTPDNFQSRRPNTSFCFLDIRSPGLGDTAMYLCATSRPPSTGELFFGEGSRLTVL.

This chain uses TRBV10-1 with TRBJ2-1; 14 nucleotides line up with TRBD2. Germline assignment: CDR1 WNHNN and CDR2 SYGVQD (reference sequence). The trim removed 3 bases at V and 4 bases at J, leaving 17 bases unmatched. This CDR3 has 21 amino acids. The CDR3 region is CASSEPKKRLAGGPRYNEQFF. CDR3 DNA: TGCGCCAGCAGTGAACCAAAAAAGAGACTAGCGGGGGGGCCGCGTTACAATGAGCAGTTCTTC.

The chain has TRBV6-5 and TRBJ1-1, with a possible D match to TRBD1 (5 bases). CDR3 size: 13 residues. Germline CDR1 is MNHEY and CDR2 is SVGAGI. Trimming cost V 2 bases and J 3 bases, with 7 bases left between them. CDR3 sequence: CASSYRQYTEAFF. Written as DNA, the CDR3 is TGTGCCAGCAGTTACCGACAGTACACTGAAGCTTTCTTT.

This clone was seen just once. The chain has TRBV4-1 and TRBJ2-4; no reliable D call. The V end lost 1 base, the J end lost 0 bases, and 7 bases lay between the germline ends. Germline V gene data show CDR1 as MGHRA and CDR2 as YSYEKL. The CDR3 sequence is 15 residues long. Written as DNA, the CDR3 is TGCGCCAGCAGCCAAGTCGCAATAGCCAAAAACATTCAGTACTTC. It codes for CASSQVAIAKNIQYF.